These 27 T cell receptor beta chains were all obtained from the same sample, sequenced in a study of T cell clonality in common variable immunodeficiency. Findings and caveats of the study: In common variable immunodeficiency, TCR beta chains reportedly carried fewer deletions and N-nucleotide insertions.

The assay was immunoSEQ multiplex PCR, and TCRdb's table has in-frame clones only and misses some. This sample carries some 22,000 clones, none of them present only once. These receptors lack a known antigen. The specimen sequenced was peripheral blood mononuclear cells. The receptors here all came from a human donor with common variable immunodeficiency.

As regards this clone: With the read ending 3 residues before the CDR3 end, the germline J gene is used to fill in that end. The V and J genes are TRBV6-1 and TRBJ1-3; 8 nucleotides align to TRBD1. Unmatched junction bases numbered 0, after V lost 1 base and J lost 4 bases. This CDR3 is 14 amino acids long. Germline V lookup: CDR1 MNHNS, CDR2 SASEGT. This chain's CDR3 is CASSEGQGGNTIYF. The part of the CDR3 DNA that was read is TGTGCCAGCAGTGAAGGACAGGGGGGAAACACC.

Of note for this clone: The read ends 3 residues before the CDR3 terminus; that terminus is restored from the germline J gene. The V gene is TRBV30, the J gene TRBJ1-1; TRBD1 matches at 7 bases. CDR1 and CDR2 from the germline V gene are GTSNPN and SVGIG (reference sequence). The length of the CDR3 is 14 residues. J lost 4 bases, V lost 2 bases, and 7 bases had no gene match. Incomplete CDR3 DNA: TGTGCCTGGAGTCCGACAGGGCCTGTCACTGAA. Its translation: CAWSPTGPVTE. The whole CDR3 protein reads CAWSPTGPVTEAFF.

The table lists this clone with a few counts. The DNA ends 3 residues before the CDR3 does, and the rest of the CDR3 is filled in from the germline J gene. This rearrangement joins TRBV10-3 to TRBJ2-7; 8 bases align to TRBD2. The length of the CDR3 is 16 residues. V was pared by 0 bases and J by 4 bases, with 8 bases of the junction left unmatched. Germline V gene data show CDR1 as ENHRY and CDR2 as SYGVKD. The part of the CDR3 DNA that was read is TGTGCCATCAGTGAGTCGGCGGGGGGCGGTAGGTACGAG. Encoded protein: CAISESAGGGRYE. The entire CDR3 protein reads CAISESAGGGRYEQYF.

In this sample, this clone turned up many times. The CDR3 goes on 3 residues after the read ends, and that part is filled in from the germline J gene. The chain carries TRBV30 and TRBJ1-2, with 8 bases lining up with TRBD1. From germline, CDR1 is GTSNPN and CDR2 SVGIG (reference sequence). The CDR3 loop spans 10 amino acids. CDR3 residues: CAFEGQAYTF. The CDR3 bases that were read are TGTGCCTTCGAGGGACAGGCC.

This clone was picked up a small number of times. The CDR3 extends 3 residues past the end of the read, so its final part is completed from the germline J gene. This chain uses TRBV30 with TRBJ2-7; maybe TRBD2 (6 bases). The ends were cut back, 1 base at V and 3 bases at J, with 13 bases in the middle. Germline-derived CDR1 and CDR2 are GTSNPN and SVGIG (reference sequence). This CDR3 spans 14 amino acids. Here the CDR3 reads CAWSGGDLNYEQYF. The covered CDR3 bases are TGTGCCTGGAGTGGAGGGGACTTAAACTACGAG. The variable domain in full, with the rest retrieved from reference TRBV30 and TRBJ2-7, is SQTIHQWPATLVQPVGSPLSLECTVEGTSNPNLYWYRQAAGRGLQLLFYSVGIGQISSEVPQNLSASRPQDRQFILSSKKLLLSDSGFYLCAWSGGDLNYEQYFGPGTRLTVT.

CDR3 in amino acids: CASSEALLLVSSGNTIYF. CDR3 DNA (partial): TGTGCCAGCAGTGAAGCGCTTTTACTAGTGAGCTCTGGAAACACC. The chain combines TRBV6-1 with TRBJ1-3, with no clear D. The observed sequence ends 3 residues before the CDR3 terminus, with the missing tail filled in from the germline J gene. In germline, CDR1 is MNHNS, CDR2 SASEGT. This CDR3 has 18 residues. Trimming stripped 0 bases from V and 0 bases from J, with 15 bases between.

This clone occurred a few times. The read comes to an end 3 residues before the CDR3 does, leaving the germline J gene to fill in the end. The chain couples TRBV2 to TRBJ2-5; TRBD2 matches at 10 bases. The CDR3 is 14 residues long. The germline V gene encodes CDR1 SNHLY and CDR2 FYNNEI. The V and J ends lost 7 bases and 1 base, in that order; junction bases with no gene match: 3. The CDR3: CASKLAGPQETQYF. Partial CDR3 DNA: TGTGCCAGCAAACTAGCGGGACCCCAAGAGACC.

This clone was found many times. Read data end 3 residues before the CDR3 end; the end is taken from the germline J gene. This chain joins TRBV18 and TRBJ2-5, with 14 bases lining up with TRBD2. This CDR3 is built from 16 residues. J was trimmed by 4 bases and V by 2 bases; bases with no gene match: 3. Germline assignment: CDR1 KGHSH and CDR2 LQKENI. The part of the CDR3 DNA that was read is TGTGCCAGCTCACCATTCGGACTAGCGGGAGGAGAGACC. It yields the protein CASSPFGLAGGET. The entire CDR3 reads CASSPFGLAGGETQYF.

There are many counts of this clone. Sequencing ends 3 residues short of the CDR3 end; the germline J gene provides the rest. V and J are TRBV20-1 and TRBJ2-6, with 9 positions matching TRBD1. J gave up 3 bases and V 3 bases, and 3 bases lay outside the gene matches. The germline V gene encodes CDR1 DFQATT and CDR2 SNEGSKA (reference sequence). This CDR3 is built from 15 residues. The CDR3 reads CSARLTGGGANVLTF. The part of the CDR3 DNA that was read is TGCAGTGCTAGGTTGACAGGGGGTGGGGCCAACGTC.

This clone appeared many times. The CDR3 end is not reached by the read, which stops 3 residues before it; the germline J gene fills it in. This chain joins TRBV18 and TRBJ1-2; D uncertain. CDR3 length equals 14 residues. The V and J ends lost 6 bases and 4 bases respectively, with 15 bases between them. Germline assignment: CDR1 KGHSH and CDR2 LQKENI. The DNA read from the CDR3 is TGTGCCAGCTCCCGCGAAGGAGGCGGCTATGGC. This sequence encodes CASSREGGGYG. The whole CDR3 sequence is CASSREGGGYGYTF. The full variable domain, rest sourced from reference TRBV18 and TRBJ1-2, is NAGVMQNPRHLVRRRGQEARLRCSPMKGHSHVYWYRQLPEEGLKFMVYLQKENIIDESGMPKERFSAEFPKEGPSILRIQQVVRGDSAAYFCASSREGGGYGYTFGSGTRLTVV.

This clone was recorded at least ten times. The read falls 3 residues short of the CDR3 end, and the missing part is taken from the germline J gene. The J gene is TRBJ2-7, the V gene TRBV19, with 12 bases fitting TRBD2. The germline V gene encodes CDR1 LNHDA and CDR2 SQIVND (reference sequence). With 5 bases clipped from V and 3 bases from J, the junction kept 2 bases outside the gene matches. This CDR3 has 14 amino acids. The CDR3 is CASSLGLAGYEQYF. CDR3 DNA (partial): TGTGCCAGTAGTCTGGGACTAGCGGGCTACGAG.

This clone showed up just a few times. The observed sequence ends 3 residues before the CDR3 terminus, with the missing tail filled in from the germline J gene. The rearrangement joins TRBV6-2 or TRBV6-3 to TRBJ1-1; 8 nucleotides line up with TRBD1. The ends lost 6 bases at V and 1 base at J; junction bases unmatched: 7. Looked up from germline, CDR1 is MNHEY and CDR2 is SVGEGT. The CDR3 totals 15 residues. Partial CDR3 DNA: TGTGCCAGCAGCCGACTGGGACAGGCGAACACTGAA. It yields the protein CASSRLGQANTE. The complete CDR3 sequence is CASSRLGQANTEAFF.

This clone has a handful of counts. The read gets to within 3 residues of the CDR3 end, and the germline J gene fills in the rest. V gene TRBV6-2 or TRBV6-3 combines with J gene TRBJ2-1, with D uncertain. V lost 0 bases to trimming and J lost 0 bases, with 12 bases between them. This CDR3 region has 17 residues. The germline CDR1 and CDR2 sequences are MNHEY and SVGEGT. CDR3 sequence reads: CASSYSWRLSSYNEQFF. The covered CDR3 bases are TGTGCCAGCAGTTACTCATGGCGACTTAGCTCCTACAATGAG.

This clone was observed many times. The missing CDR3 end, 3 residues past where the read stops, is filled in from the germline J gene. The chain carries TRBV18 and TRBJ2-3, with a possible D match to TRBD1 (5 bases). Trimming took off 2 bases at V and 4 bases at J, with 13 bases between the two ends. This CDR3 is built from 15 residues. The germline CDR1 and CDR2 sequences are KGHSH and LQKENI. CDR3 sequence reads: CASSPAVGAPDTQYF. The CDR3 bases that were read are TGTGCCAGCTCACCAGCCGTTGGGGCCCCAGATACG.

This clone came up many times. Read data end 3 residues before the CDR3 end; the end is taken from the germline J gene. This sequence joins TRBV7-9 and TRBJ1-2; a possible D gene is TRBD1 (5 bases). The V end was cut by 4 bases, the J end by 7 bases, with 16 bases between. There are 14 residues in the CDR3. CDR1 is SEHNR and CDR2 is FQNEAQ in the germline V gene (reference sequence). Incomplete CDR3 DNA: TGTGCCAGCAGCTCTCCACAGGACTATGGTGGC. As protein: CASSSPQDYGG. The whole CDR3 reads CASSSPQDYGGYTF.

The CDR3 bases that were read are TGTGCCAGCAGCGCAAGCCTAGCCTACGAG. Translating it yields CASSASLAYE. The CDR3 in its entirety is CASSASLAYEQYF. The genes are TRBV7-9 and TRBJ2-7; D unclear. Read data end 3 residues before the CDR3 end; the end is taken from the germline J gene. Per germline, CDR1 SEHNR and CDR2 FQNEAQ (reference sequence). This CDR3 is built from 13 residues. V lost 5 bases and J lost 2, with 10 bases in between.

In its sample, this clone was seen many times. The DNA ends 3 residues before the CDR3 does, and the rest of the CDR3 is filled in from the germline J gene. The chain couples TRBV18 to TRBJ2-5, with TRBD2 identical over 8 bases. Germline trimming cut 3 bases from V and 5 bases from J; bases unmatched to any gene: 5. This CDR3 is 14 amino acids long. Germline CDR1 and CDR2: KGHSH and LQKENI. The sequenced CDR3 bases are TGTGCCAGCTCACCGACTAGCGAGAAGGAGACC. This sequence encodes CASSPTSEKET. The whole CDR3 protein is CASSPTSEKETQYF.

This clone was found a few times. The sequence runs out 3 residues before the end of the CDR3; the remainder is reconstructed from the germline J gene. The J gene is TRBJ2-5, the V gene TRBV5-1; 11 bases are a match to TRBD2. CDR1 is SGHRS and CDR2 is YFSETQ in the germline V gene. This CDR3 has 15 amino acids. The V segment lost 7 bases and the J segment 1 base; nucleotides outside the gene matches: 6. CDR3 DNA, as far as it was read: TGCGCCAGCGGCGGGGGGACTAGCGGCCAAGAGACC. Translating it yields CASGGGTSGQET. The whole CDR3 reads CASGGGTSGQETQYF.

This clone has more than one count but fewer than ten. The read finishes 3 residues shy of the CDR3 end, and the germline J gene is used to complete it. The chain joins TRBV5-6 to TRBJ1-1; D is undetermined. V was trimmed by 6 bases and J by 6 bases, leaving 15 bases between them. The CDR3 length is 13 residues. Germline V gene lookup returns CDR1 SGHDT and CDR2 YYEEEE. This chain's CDR3 is CASTSGVSAEAFF. CDR3 bases read: TGTGCCAGCACCAGCGGAGTCAGCGCTGAA.

This clone was counted ten times or more. The CDR3 end is not reached by the read, which stops 3 residues before it; the germline J gene fills it in. The rearrangement links TRBV7-9 to TRBJ2-3; no clear D. Germline-derived CDR1 and CDR2 are SEHNR and FQNEAQ (reference sequence). The CDR3 length is 14 residues. Trimming stripped 6 bases from V and 6 bases from J, with 16 bases between. Partial CDR3 DNA: TGTGCCAGCAGACCTCCACCCTCGGGTGATACG. As protein: CASRPPPSGDT. The full CDR3 protein is CASRPPPSGDTQYF.

This clone occurred many times. The read is 3 residues too short to cover the CDR3 end, so that end is filled in from the germline J gene. The chain combines TRBV20-1 with TRBJ2-3, with 9 bases aligning to TRBD1. This CDR3 contains 18 residues. CDR1 and CDR2 from the germline V gene are DFQATT and SNEGSKA (reference sequence). The CDR3 reads CSAVPGQGVAGAIYAQYF. The covered CDR3 bases are TGCAGTGCAGTACCGGGACAGGGAGTCGCGGGGGCCATTTACGCG.

This clone was seen a few times. The CDR3: CASSEAGGGYNEQFF. CDR3 bases read: TGTGCCAGCAGTGAAGCAGGGGGCGGATACAATGAG. The chain employs TRBV2 and TRBJ2-1; 7 nucleotides agree with TRBD1. The read terminates 3 residues before the CDR3 end, so the remaining end is supplied by the germline J gene. With 0 bases clipped from V and 4 bases from J, the junction kept 3 bases outside the gene matches. The V gene's germline CDR1 is SNHLY and CDR2 FYNNEI. There are 15 residues in the CDR3.

This clone was recorded a few times. The read gets to within 3 residues of the CDR3 end, and the germline J gene fills in the rest. The V gene is TRBV7-8, the J gene TRBJ1-2; TRBD1 agrees at 7 bases. Per the germline V gene, CDR1 is SGHVS and CDR2 is FQNEAQ. V lost 5 bases and J lost 0; bases outside the gene matches: 9. The CDR3 consists of 16 residues. This chain's CDR3 is CASSTFGTAANYGYTF. The part of the CDR3 DNA that was read is TGTGCCAGCAGCACATTCGGGACAGCAGCTAACTATGGC.

This clone has only a few counts. The read comes to an end 3 residues before the CDR3 does, leaving the germline J gene to fill in the end. V usage is TRBV5-1 and J usage is TRBJ1-1; 8 bases agree with TRBD1. From germline, CDR1 is SGHRS and CDR2 YFSETQ. This CDR3 contains 16 residues. V trimming: 3 bases; J trimming: 4 bases; junction bases outside the gene matches: 11. CDR3 DNA (partial): TGCGCCAGCAGCTCCTATTTGGGACAGGCCGTCACTGAA. Translation gives CASSSYLGQAVTE. In full, the CDR3 is CASSSYLGQAVTEAFF.

In this sample, this clone turned up many times. The read is 3 residues too short to cover the CDR3 end, so that end is filled in from the germline J gene. The chain combines TRBV6-2 or TRBV6-3 with TRBJ2-7, with D hard to call. The CDR3 has 13 residues. Trimming took 6 bases from V and 1 from J, leaving 10 bases between them. Germline CDR1 MNHEY, CDR2 SVGEGT. The covered CDR3 bases are TGTGCCAGCAGCCCCAGAAAGTCCTACGAG. Encoded protein: CASSPRKSYE. The full CDR3 sequence reads CASSPRKSYEQYF.

A remark on this clone: The read comes to an end 3 residues before the CDR3 does, leaving the germline J gene to fill in the end. This chain joins TRBV19 and TRBJ1-5; D is possibly TRBD1 (5 bases). Germline CDR1 is LNHDA and CDR2 is SQIVND (reference sequence). The CDR3 sequence is 16 residues long. The V and J ends lost 4 bases and 3 bases respectively, with 16 bases between them. CDR3 amino acids: CASSNSRRGANQPQHF. The CDR3 DNA, read in part, is TGTGCCAGTAGTAACTCTCGGAGAGGGGCCAATCAGCCC.

This clone was observed a handful of times. The read ends 3 residues shy of where the CDR3 ends; the end is completed using the germline J gene. This chain links TRBV19 with TRBJ2-7, with TRBD1 matching 12 bases. Germline CDR1 is LNHDA and CDR2 is SQIVND (reference sequence). This CDR3 comprises 13 residues. After removal of 6 bases from V and 5 bases from J, the junction contained 2 bases not matched to a gene. The DNA read from the CDR3 is TGTGCCAGTAGAGGGACAGGGGGCCACGAG. Protein sequence: CASRGTGGHE. The entire CDR3 protein is CASRGTGGHEQYF. The variable domain in full, completed from reference TRBV19 and TRBJ2-7, reads DGGITQSPKYLFRKEGQNVTLSCEQNLNHDAMYWYRQDPGQGLRLIYYSQIVNDFQKGDIAEGYSVSREKKESFPLTVTSAQKNPTAFYLCASRGTGGHEQYFGPGTRLTVT.